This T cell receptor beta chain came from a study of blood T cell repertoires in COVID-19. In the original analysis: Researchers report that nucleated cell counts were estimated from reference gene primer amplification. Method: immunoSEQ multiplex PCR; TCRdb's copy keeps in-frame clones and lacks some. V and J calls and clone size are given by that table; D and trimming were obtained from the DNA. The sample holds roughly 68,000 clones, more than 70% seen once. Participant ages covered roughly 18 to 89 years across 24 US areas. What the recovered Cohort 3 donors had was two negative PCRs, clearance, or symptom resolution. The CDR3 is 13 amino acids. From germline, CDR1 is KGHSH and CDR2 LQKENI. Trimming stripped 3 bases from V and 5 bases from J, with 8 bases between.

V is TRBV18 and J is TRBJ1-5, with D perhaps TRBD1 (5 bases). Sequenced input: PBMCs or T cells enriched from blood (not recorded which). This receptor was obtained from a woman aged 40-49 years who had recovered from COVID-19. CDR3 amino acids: CASSPTVDQPQHF. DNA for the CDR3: TGTGCCAGCTCACCGACAGTAGATCAGCCCCAGCATTTT. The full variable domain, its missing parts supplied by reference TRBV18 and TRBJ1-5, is NAGVMQNPRHLVRRRGQEARLRCSPMKGHSHVYWYRQLPEEGLKFMVYLQKENIIDESGMPKERFSAEFPKEGPSILRIQQVVRGDSAAYFCASSPTVDQPQHFGDGTRLSIL.